Shown below are 10 T cell receptor beta chains from a single sample sequenced in a study of identical twins. TCRdb recomputed calls from the 5' RACE reads with MiXCR, one row per CDR3 protein. Among about 200,000 distinct CDR3 sequences, roughly 7.5% were seen once, and the ten largest hold less than 2%. These data are also associated with another study on yellow fever vaccine responses in identical twins.

Sequencing was carried out using memory (CD45RO+) T cells sorted from blood. These receptors came from a woman aged 18-35 years in good health.

A few counts support this clonotype. The gene calls are TRBV7-2 and TRBJ2-1; 8 bases match TRBD2. The germline V gene has CDR1 SGHTA and CDR2 FQGNSA. The CDR3 covers 16 residues. The V gene end was trimmed by 5 bases and the J gene end by 3 bases; junction bases not matched to a gene: 9. This CDR3 is CASSRSGSGGYNEQFF. The CDR3 nucleotides read TGTGCCAGCAGCCGCAGCGGGAGTGGGGGCTACAATGAGCAGTTCTTC.

This clonotype came up a few times. The rearrangement joins TRBV9 to TRBJ2-7; possible D gene TRBD2, 6 bases. Germline-derived CDR1 and CDR2 are SGDLS and YYNGEE. V shed 1 base and J shed 4 bases, with 15 bases lying between them. The CDR3 length is 15 residues. The CDR3 coding sequence is TGTGCCAGCAGCGTAACCTCCGGGGGATCTTACGAGCAGTACTTC. This sequence encodes CASSVTSGGSYEQYF.

This clonotype showed up many times. V and J are TRBV15 and TRBJ2-7, with D unclear. This CDR3 comprises 14 residues. The V and J ends lost 2 bases and 0 bases respectively, with 8 bases between them. The V gene's germline CDR1 is LNHNV and CDR2 YYDKDF (reference sequence). The CDR3 DNA sequence: TGTGCCACCAGCAGATTAGAGAGCTCCTACGAGCAGTACTTC. Protein: CATSRLESSYEQYF. The full variable domain, completed using reference TRBV15 and TRBJ2-7, is DAMVIQNPRYQVTQFGKPVTLSCSQTLNHNVMYWYQQKSSQAPKLLFHYYDKDFNNEADTPDNFQSRRPNTSFCFLDIRSPGLGDTAMYLCATSRLESSYEQYFGPGTRLTVT.

In this sample, this clonotype turned up a few times. The chain joins TRBV2 to TRBJ2-1, with 8 nucleotides matching TRBD2. The CDR3 runs to 16 residues. CDR1 SNHLY and CDR2 FYNNEI come from the germline V gene. Trimming cost V 2 bases and J 8 bases; bases outside gene matches: 11. The CDR3 DNA reads TGTGCCAGCAGTGAATTGTCTTTCGGGGGGGCTGATGAGCAGTTCTTC. Amino acids: CASSELSFGGADEQFF.

This clonotype was recorded at least ten times. The chain's CDR3 is CSVERTSGKVNEQYF. The CDR3 DNA reads TGCAGCGTTGAAAGGACTAGCGGGAAAGTTAACGAGCAGTACTTC. V usage is TRBV29-1 and J usage is TRBJ2-7; 12 nucleotides line up with TRBD2. Germline trimming cut 2 bases from V and 5 bases from J; bases unmatched to any gene: 7. CDR1 and CDR2 from the germline V gene are SQVTM and ANQGSEA. The CDR3 extends over 15 amino acids.

V usage is TRBV15 and J usage is TRBJ1-5; 7 bases fit TRBD1. Germline CDR1 LNHNV, CDR2 YYDKDF (reference sequence). The CDR3 is made up of 15 amino acids. V shed 4 bases, J shed 3 bases, and the junction held 6 bases outside the gene matches. The CDR3 DNA sequence: TGTGCCACCAGCAAAGGGACAGCAAACAATCAGCCCCAGCATTTT. This codes for CATSKGTANNQPQHF.

This clonotype was found a few times. V gene TRBV29-1 combines with J gene TRBJ2-1; D is tentatively TRBD1 or TRBD2 (6 bases each). CDR1 is SQVTM, CDR2 ANQGSEA, per germline. The length of the CDR3 is 15 residues. V shed 5 bases and J shed 3 bases, with 17 bases lying between them. CDR3 region: CSVLPTGRFYNEQFF. CDR3 coding DNA: TGCAGCGTTCTACCCACAGGGAGGTTCTACAATGAGCAGTTCTTC.

J is TRBJ2-7 and V is TRBV11-2; D ambiguous. Germline loops: CDR1 SGHAT, CDR2 FQNNGV. V was cut by 5 bases and J by 4 bases, with 12 bases left in between. The CDR3 contains 13 residues. The CDR3, as DNA: TGTGCCAGCAGCCACGGCCCCGGTTACGAGCAGTACTTC. This sequence encodes CASSHGPGYEQYF.

This clonotype was counted at least ten times. The CDR3, as DNA: TGTGCCAGCAGCTTTGGACAGGGATCCTACAATGAGCAGTTCTTC. Its protein is CASSFGQGSYNEQFF. The genes are TRBV7-6 and TRBJ2-1; TRBD1 matches at 8 bases. CDR3 size: 15 residues. CDR1 and CDR2 (germline): SGHVS, FNYEAQ. With V trimmed by 3 bases and J by 1 base, 2 bases remained unmatched.

This clonotype has at least ten counts. The chain employs TRBV28 and TRBJ2-7; D is undetermined. Germline V lookup: CDR1 MDHEN, CDR2 SYDVKM. The V end was cut by 10 bases, the J end by 3 bases, with 10 bases between. This CDR3 is 11 amino acids long. Here the CDR3 reads CATSKFYEQYF. CDR3 coding DNA: TGTGCCACCTCAAAATTCTACGAGCAGTACTTC.